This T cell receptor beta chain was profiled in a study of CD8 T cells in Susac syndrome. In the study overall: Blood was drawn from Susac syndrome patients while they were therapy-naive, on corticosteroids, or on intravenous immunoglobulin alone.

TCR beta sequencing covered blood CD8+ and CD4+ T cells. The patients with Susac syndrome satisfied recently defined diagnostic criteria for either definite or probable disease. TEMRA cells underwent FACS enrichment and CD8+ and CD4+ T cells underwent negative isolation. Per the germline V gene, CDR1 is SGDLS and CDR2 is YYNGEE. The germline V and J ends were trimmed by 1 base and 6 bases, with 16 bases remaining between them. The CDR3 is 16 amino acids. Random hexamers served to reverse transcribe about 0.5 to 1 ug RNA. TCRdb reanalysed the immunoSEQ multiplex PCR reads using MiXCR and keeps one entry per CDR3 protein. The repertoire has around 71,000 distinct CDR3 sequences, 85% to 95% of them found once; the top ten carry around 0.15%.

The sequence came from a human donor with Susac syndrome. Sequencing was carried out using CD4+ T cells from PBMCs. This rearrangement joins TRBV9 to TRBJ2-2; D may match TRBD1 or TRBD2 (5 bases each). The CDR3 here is CASSVIGDPISGELFF. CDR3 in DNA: TGTGCCAGCAGCGTAATCGGGGACCCAATATCCGGGGAGCTGTTTTTT.